This TCR beta chain came from a study of T cell responses to AZD1222 COVID-19 vaccine. Generated by immunoSEQ multiplex PCR, the TCRdb table keeps only in-frame clones and is missing some. The table includes under 80,000 clones, 79% detected once. This CDR3 region has 17 residues. Germline V gene sequence: CDR1 LGHDT, CDR2 YNNKEL (reference sequence). The trim removed 4 bases at V and 4 bases at J, leaving 14 bases unmatched. Specimen: peripheral blood, collected on day 0 of MenACWY control vaccination. This TCR was recovered from an adult in good health. The V gene is TRBV3-1 (or the pseudogene TRBV3-2), the J gene TRBJ2-3; 7 bases map to TRBD2. The CDR3 DNA sequence: TGTGCCAGCAGCCGCAATTCCGGGACTATGTCGTCAGATACGCAGTATTTT. Its translation is CASSRNSGTMSSDTQYF.